This T cell receptor beta chain originates from a study of cytomegalovirus exposure and HLA in healthy donors. V lost 4 bases, J lost 4 bases, and 20 bases lay in between. The CDR3 contains 18 residues. Germline V gene lookup returns CDR1 LNHDA and CDR2 SQIVND (reference sequence). The PCR was carried out with 60 Vbeta primers and 13 Jbeta primers. Assay used: immunoSEQ multiplex PCR; TCRdb lists only in-frame clones, some missing. This sample's table reports some 200,000 clones. The TCR sequence derives from a woman younger than 30 in good health and CMV-seropositive. The chain is built from TRBV19 and TRBJ2-6; tentatively, D is TRBD1 (6 bases). Sequencing was performed on PBMCs. Here the CDR3 DNA reads TGTGCCAGTAGTAGTGGGAGACACAGGGAACCAGGGGCCAACGTCCTGACTTTC. Its translation: CASSSGRHREPGANVLTF.